Detailed here is one T cell receptor (beta chain). The data were obtained in a study of blood T cells in healthy people across ages. A second about 6 to 11 cycle PCR used barcoded and J-beta primers. TCRdb reprocessed the 5' RACE reads via MiXCR and lists one record per CDR3 protein. The table includes 760,000 or so distinct CDR3 sequences, roughly 25% detected once. V lost 5 bases to trimming and J lost 5 bases, with 9 bases between them. This CDR3 comprises 12 residues. CDR1 is SGHTA, CDR2 FQGNSA, per germline. The sample was also linked to a second study, of T cells of mothers and their children. In that study: Over 9.5 million reads per mother and some 3 million per child were obtained.

The chain joins TRBV7-2 to TRBJ1-2; no clear D. The TCR originated in a boy aged 5-17 years in good health. The specimen was blood. Here the CDR3 reads CASSVQPYGYTF. In nucleotides, the CDR3 is TGTGCCAGCAGCGTACAGCCTTATGGCTACACCTTC.